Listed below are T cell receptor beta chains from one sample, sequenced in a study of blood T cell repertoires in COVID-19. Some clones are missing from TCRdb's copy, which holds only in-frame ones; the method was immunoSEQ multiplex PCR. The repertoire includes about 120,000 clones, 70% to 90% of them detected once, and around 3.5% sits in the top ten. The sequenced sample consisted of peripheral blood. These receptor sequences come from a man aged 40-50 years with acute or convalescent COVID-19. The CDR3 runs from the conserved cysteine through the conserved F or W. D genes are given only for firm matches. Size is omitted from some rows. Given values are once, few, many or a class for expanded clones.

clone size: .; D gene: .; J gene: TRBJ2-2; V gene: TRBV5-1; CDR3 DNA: TGCGCCAGCAGCTTCCAGGGTAACACCGGGGAGCTGTTTTTT; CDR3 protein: CASSFQGNTGELFF
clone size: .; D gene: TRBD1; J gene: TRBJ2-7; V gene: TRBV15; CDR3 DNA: TGTGCCACCAGCAGCCGCGGACAGGGGGCCCGCGAGCAGTACTTC; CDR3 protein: CATSSRGQGAREQYF
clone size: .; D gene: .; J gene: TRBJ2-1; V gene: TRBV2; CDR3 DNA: TGTGCCAGCAGACTAGAGGGCAATGAGCAGTTCTTC; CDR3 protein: CASRLEGNEQFF
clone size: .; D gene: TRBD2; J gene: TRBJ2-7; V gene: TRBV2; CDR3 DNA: TGTGCCAGCAGGGGGGTAGCGGGACCCTACGAGCAGTACTTC; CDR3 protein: CASRGVAGPYEQYF
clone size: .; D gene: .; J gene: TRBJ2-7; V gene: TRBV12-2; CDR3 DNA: TGTGCAAGTCGAACTTCCGGACAGGGGGTCCCCTCCTACGAGCAGTACTTC; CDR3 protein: CASRTSGQGVPSYEQYF
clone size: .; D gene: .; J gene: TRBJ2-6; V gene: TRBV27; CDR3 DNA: TGTGCCAGCAGTTTATTCGGGGGACCTGGGGCCAACGTCCTGACTTTC; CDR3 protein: CASSLFGGPGANVLTF
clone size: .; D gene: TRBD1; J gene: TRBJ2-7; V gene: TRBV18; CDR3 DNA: TGTGCCAGCTCACCGGACAGGGTCTCCTACGAGCAGTACTTC; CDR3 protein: CASSPDRVSYEQYF
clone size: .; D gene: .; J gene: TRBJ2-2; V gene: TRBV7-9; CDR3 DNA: TGTGCCAGCAGCTTAGAAATCCCAGTTGCGAACACCGGGGAGCTGTTTTTT; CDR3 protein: CASSLEIPVANTGELFF
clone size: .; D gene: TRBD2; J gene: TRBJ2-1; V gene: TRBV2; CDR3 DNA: TGTGCCAGCAGTCAGACTAGCGGGGGAGGGTATGAGCAGTTCTTC; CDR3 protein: CASSQTSGGGYEQFF
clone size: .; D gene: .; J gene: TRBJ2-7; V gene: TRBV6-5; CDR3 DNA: TGTGCCAGCAGTTACGTGGACACTTCCTACGAGCAGTACTTC; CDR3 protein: CASSYVDTSYEQYF
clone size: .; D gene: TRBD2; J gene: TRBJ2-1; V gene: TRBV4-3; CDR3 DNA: TGCGCCAGCAGCCGGAGCCCTAGCGGGGGGACGAATGAGCAGTTCTTC; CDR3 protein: CASSRSPSGGTNEQFF
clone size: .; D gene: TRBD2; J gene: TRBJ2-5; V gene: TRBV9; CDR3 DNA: TGTGCCAGCAGTCAGACTAGCGGGGGAGAGACCCAGTACTTC; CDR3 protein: CASSQTSGGETQYF
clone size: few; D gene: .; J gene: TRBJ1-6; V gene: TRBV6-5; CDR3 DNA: TGTGCCAGCAGTTATAGGCGGGACTCAGACCACTCACCCCTCCACTTT; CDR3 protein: CASSYRRDSDHSPLHF
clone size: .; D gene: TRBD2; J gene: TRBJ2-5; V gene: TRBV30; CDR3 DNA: TGTGCCTGGAGTGTTTATAGCGGGGGGAAAGAGACCCAGTACTTC; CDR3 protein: CAWSVYSGGKETQYF
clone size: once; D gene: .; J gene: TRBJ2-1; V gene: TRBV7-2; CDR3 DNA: TGTGCCAGCAGCCCCGCCGGGGGCTCCTACAATGAGCAGTTCTTC; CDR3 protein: CASSPAGGSYNEQFF
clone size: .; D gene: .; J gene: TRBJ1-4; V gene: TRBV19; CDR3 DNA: TGTGCCAGTAGTAAAAGTCTACGGGAAAAACTGTTTTTT; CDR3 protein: CASSKSLREKLFF
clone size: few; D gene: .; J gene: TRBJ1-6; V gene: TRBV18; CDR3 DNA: TGTGCCAGCTCAACCGATCAGGGACTCAATTCACCCCTCCACTTT; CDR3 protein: CASSTDQGLNSPLHF
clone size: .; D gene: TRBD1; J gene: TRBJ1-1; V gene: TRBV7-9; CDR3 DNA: TGTGCCAGCAGCTTGACCGGGACAGGGCTTGAAGCTTTCTTT; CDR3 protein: CASSLTGTGLEAFF
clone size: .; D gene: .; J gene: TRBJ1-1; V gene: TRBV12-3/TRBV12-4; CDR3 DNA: TGTGCCAGCAGTTTACAGGGGAACACTGAAGCTTTCTTT; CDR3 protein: CASSLQGNTEAFF
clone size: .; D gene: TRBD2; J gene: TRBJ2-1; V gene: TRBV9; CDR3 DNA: TGTGCCAGCAGCGGAACTAGCGGGGGATCCCTCTACAATGAGCAGTTCTTC; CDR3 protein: CASSGTSGGSLYNEQFF